The TCR beta chain described here comes from a study of shared T cell receptors in the human thymus. V was pared by 3 bases and J by 5 bases, with 14 bases between. The CDR3 is 14 amino acids. The germline gives CDR1 KGHSH, CDR2 LQKENI. Sequencing used immunoSEQ multiplex PCR; TCRdb keeps in-frame clones, though not all of them. The sample has almost 550,000 clones; around 78% are singletons. This sample also appeared in a second study, on human thymus T cells.

The chain has TRBV18 and TRBJ2-7, with D possibly matching TRBD1 (6 bases). The receptor was isolated from a boy under two years old with a congenital heart defect. The sequencing input was thymocytes. The CDR3: CASSPRQAWDEQYF. The CDR3 bases are TGTGCCAGCTCACCTAGACAGGCCTGGGACGAGCAGTACTTC. The complete variable domain, with remaining parts taken from reference TRBV18 and TRBJ2-7, reads NAGVMQNPRHLVRRRGQEARLRCSPMKGHSHVYWYRQLPEEGLKFMVYLQKENIIDESGMPKERFSAEFPKEGPSILRIQQVVRGDSAAYFCASSPRQAWDEQYFGPGTRLTVT.